Listed below are T cell receptor beta chains from one sample, sequenced in a study of blood T cell repertoires in COVID-19. Measured with immunoSEQ multiplex PCR; TCRdb has only the in-frame clones, and not every one. Of approximately 500,000 clones in the sample, roughly 89% are singletons; the top ten hold roughly 0.9%. Sequencing was performed on peripheral blood. The receptor source for this set is a man aged 18 to 35 with COVID-19, enrolled during active disease. Both conserved end residues are part of each CDR3. A D gene is named only where the DNA matches it firmly. Some rows have no size entry. The others give once, few or many, or a class for an expanded clone.

V gene,D gene,clone size,J gene,CDR3 protein,CDR3 DNA
TRBV11-3,TRBD1,.,TRBJ2-7,CASSHGDRAYEQYF,TGTGCCAGCAGTCATGGGGACAGGGCCTACGAGCAGTACTTC
TRBV5-1,.,.,TRBJ2-3,CASSLSGTDTQYF,TGCGCCAGCAGCTTGTCCGGCACAGATACGCAGTATTTT
TRBV5-1,TRBD1,.,TRBJ2-7,CASSFTGGDEQYF,TGCGCCAGCAGTTTTACAGGGGGCGACGAGCAGTACTTC
TRBV19,TRBD1,.,TRBJ2-6,CASSIGDRGDNVLTF,TGTGCCAGTAGTATAGGGGACAGGGGAGACAACGTCCTGACTTTC
TRBV13,TRBD2,.,TRBJ2-1,CASSFPRAGLAGESDSYNEQFF,TGTGCCAGCAGCTTCCCTAGGGCCGGACTAGCGGGAGAAAGTGACTCCTACAATGAGCAGTTCTTC
TRBV10-3,TRBD2,.,TRBJ2-7,CAISESSSGGLSYEQYF,TGTGCCATCAGTGAGTCGTCTAGCGGGGGCCTCTCCTACGAGCAGTACTTC
TRBV5-4,TRBD1,.,TRBJ2-7,CASSDYGTAYEQYF,TGTGCCAGCAGCGACTACGGGACAGCCTACGAGCAGTACTTC
TRBV7-6,TRBD2,few,TRBJ2-2,CASSQSGLAGAYTGELFF,TGTGCCAGCAGTCAAAGCGGGCTAGCGGGGGCTTACACCGGGGAGCTGTTTTTT
TRBV10-3,TRBD2,.,TRBJ2-7,CAISESPASGAYEQYF,TGTGCCATCAGTGAGTCCCCGGCTAGCGGGGCCTACGAGCAGTACTTC
TRBV10-3,.,.,TRBJ1-2,CATLGGDNVDDGYTF,TGTGCCACCCTCGGGGGTGACAATGTGGACGATGGCTACACCTTC
TRBV9,TRBD1,once,TRBJ1-2,CASSPPGGYYGYTF,TGTGCCAGCAGCCCGCCAGGGGGATACTATGGCTACACCTTC
TRBV7-8,TRBD2,.,TRBJ2-7,CASSFNGLAGNEQYF,TGTGCCAGCAGCTTCAACGGACTAGCAGGAAACGAGCAGTACTTC
TRBV2,.,.,TRBJ2-2,CASKWAATNTGELFF,TGTGCCAGCAAATGGGCAGCAACGAACACCGGGGAGCTGTTTTTT
TRBV9,.,.,TRBJ1-2,CASSGTGGYGYTF,TGTGCCAGCAGCGGGACCGGGGGCTATGGCTACACCTTC
TRBV10-1,.,.,TRBJ1-2,CASSEPGKGVYGYTF,TGCGCCAGCAGTGAGCCAGGGAAGGGTGTCTATGGCTACACCTTC
TRBV2,.,.,TRBJ1-2,CASSEGDGDYGYTF,TGTGCCAGCAGTGAAGGAGACGGAGACTATGGCTACACCTTC
TRBV2,TRBD1,.,TRBJ2-3,CASRGTGSRTDTQYF,TGTGCCAGCAGGGGGACAGGGAGTAGGACAGATACGCAGTATTTT
TRBV9,TRBD2,.,TRBJ2-7,CASSPQLAGRTYEQYF,TGTGCCAGCAGCCCCCAACTAGCGGGGAGAACCTACGAGCAGTACTTC
TRBV3-1/TRBV3-2,TRBD1,.,TRBJ2-7,CASSTPGQNYEQYF,TGTGCCAGCAGCACACCGGGACAGAACTACGAGCAGTACTTC
TRBV4-1,TRBD2,.,TRBJ2-3,CASSPGGLGSDTQYF,TGCGCCAGCAGCCCGGGGGGACTTGGTTCAGATACGCAGTATTTT
TRBV19,TRBD1,.,TRBJ2-1,CASSIYLRTGPGNEQFF,TGTGCCAGTAGTATTTATCTTCGGACAGGGCCGGGCAATGAGCAGTTCTTC
TRBV18,.,.,TRBJ2-2,CASSRQKSSSNTGELFF,TGTGCCAGCTCAAGACAGAAATCCTCTTCGAACACCGGGGAGCTGTTTTTT
TRBV5-1,TRBD1,.,TRBJ1-6,CASSLGQGAQSSPLHF,TGCGCCAGCAGCTTGGGGCAGGGGGCTCAGAGTTCACCCCTCCACTTT
TRBV5-4,TRBD1,once,TRBJ2-1,CASSSRQGSSYNEQFF,TGTGCCAGCAGCTCCCGACAGGGAAGCTCCTACAATGAGCAGTTCTTC
TRBV27,.,.,TRBJ2-1,CASSLGGSTYNEQFF,TGTGCCAGCAGTTTGGGGGGAAGTACCTACAATGAGCAGTTCTTC
TRBV7-2,.,.,TRBJ2-7,CASGRTSSYEQYF,TGTGCCAGCGGAAGAACTAGCAGCTACGAGCAGTACTTC
TRBV20-1,.,.,TRBJ2-2,CSARGAGELFF,TGCAGTGCTCGCGGGGCTGGGGAGCTGTTTTTT
TRBV7-8,.,.,TRBJ1-1,CASQIGMFTEAFF,TGTGCCAGCCAAATCGGGATGTTCACTGAAGCTTTCTTT
TRBV29-1,TRBD1,.,TRBJ2-2,CSVPGQATGELFF,TGCAGCGTACCTGGACAGGCCACCGGGGAGCTGTTTTTT
TRBV5-6,TRBD2,.,TRBJ2-3,CASSHFSGYTDTQYF,TGTGCCAGCAGCCATTTTAGCGGGTACACAGATACGCAGTATTTT
TRBV27,TRBD2,.,TRBJ2-1,CASSFTSGPGDEQFF,TGTGCCAGCAGTTTCACTAGCGGGCCCGGGGATGAGCAGTTCTTC
TRBV30,.,.,TRBJ1-5,CAWIEMRGQPQHF,TGTGCCTGGATCGAGATGAGAGGACAGCCCCAGCATTTT
TRBV19,.,.,TRBJ2-1,CASSIRGSYNEQFF,TGTGCCAGTAGTATAAGGGGCAGCTACAATGAGCAGTTCTTC
TRBV7-3,TRBD2,.,TRBJ2-1,CASSSSGRASYNEQFF,TGTGCCAGCAGCTCTAGCGGGAGGGCCTCCTACAATGAGCAGTTCTTC
TRBV9,.,once,TRBJ2-1,CASSPLQGGSYNEQFF,TGTGCCAGCAGCCCCCTGCAGGGAGGATCCTACAATGAGCAGTTCTTC
TRBV4-1,TRBD1,.,TRBJ1-2,CASSHTTGGYGYTF,TGCGCCAGCAGCCACACCACAGGGGGGTATGGCTACACCTTC
TRBV11-2,TRBD2,.,TRBJ2-1,CASSPRVAGGRRNEQFF,TGTGCCAGCAGCCCCCGGGTAGCGGGAGGCCGCCGCAATGAGCAGTTCTTC